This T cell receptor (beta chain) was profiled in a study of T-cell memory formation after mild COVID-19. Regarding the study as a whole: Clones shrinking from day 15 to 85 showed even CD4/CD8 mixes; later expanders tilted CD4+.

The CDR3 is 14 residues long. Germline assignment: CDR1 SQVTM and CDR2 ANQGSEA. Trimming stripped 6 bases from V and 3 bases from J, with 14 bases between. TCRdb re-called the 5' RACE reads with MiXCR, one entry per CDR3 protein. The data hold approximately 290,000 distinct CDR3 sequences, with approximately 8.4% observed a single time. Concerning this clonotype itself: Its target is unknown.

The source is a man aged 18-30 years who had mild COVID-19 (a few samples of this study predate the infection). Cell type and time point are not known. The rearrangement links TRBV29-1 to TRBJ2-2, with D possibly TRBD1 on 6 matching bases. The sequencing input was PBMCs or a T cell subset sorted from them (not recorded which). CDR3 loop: CSVEKDSHTGELFF. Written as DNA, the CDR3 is TGCAGCGTCGAAAAGGACAGCCACACCGGGGAGCTGTTTTTT.